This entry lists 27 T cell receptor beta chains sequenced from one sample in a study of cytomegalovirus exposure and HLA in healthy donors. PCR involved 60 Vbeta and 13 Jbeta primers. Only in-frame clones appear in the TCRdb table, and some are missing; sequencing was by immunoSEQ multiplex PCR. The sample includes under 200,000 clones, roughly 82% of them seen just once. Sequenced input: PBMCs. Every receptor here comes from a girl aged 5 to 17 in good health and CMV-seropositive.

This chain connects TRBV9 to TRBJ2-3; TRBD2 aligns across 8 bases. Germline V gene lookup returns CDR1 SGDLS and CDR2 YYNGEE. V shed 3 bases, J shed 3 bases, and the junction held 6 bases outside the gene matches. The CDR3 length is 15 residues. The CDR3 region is CASSGTSLSTDTQYF. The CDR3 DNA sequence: TGTGCCAGCAGCGGGACTAGCCTATCAACAGATACGCAGTATTTT.

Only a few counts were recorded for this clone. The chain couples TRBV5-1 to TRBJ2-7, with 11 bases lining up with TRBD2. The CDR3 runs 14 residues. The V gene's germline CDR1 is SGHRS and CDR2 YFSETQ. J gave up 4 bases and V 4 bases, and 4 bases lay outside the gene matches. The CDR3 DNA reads TGCGCCAGCAGCCTGGGGACTAGCGGTTACGAGCAGTACTTC. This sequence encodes CASSLGTSGYEQYF.

CDR3: CASSDCLRDTEAFF. Written as DNA, the CDR3 is TGTGCCAGCAGTGATTGCCTCCGGGACACTGAAGCTTTCTTT. V gene TRBV6-4 combines with J gene TRBJ1-1; D unclear. Trimming shortened V by 3 bases and J by 3 bases, and 11 bases separated the two germline ends. Germline V gives CDR1 MRHNA, CDR2 SNTAGT. The CDR3 is 14 amino acids.

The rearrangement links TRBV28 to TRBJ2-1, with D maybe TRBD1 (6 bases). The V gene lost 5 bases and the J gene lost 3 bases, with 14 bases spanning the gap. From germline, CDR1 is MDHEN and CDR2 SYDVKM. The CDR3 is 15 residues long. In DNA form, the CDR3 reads TGTGCCAGCAGTGTCAGACAGGATAGCTACAATGAGCAGTTCTTC. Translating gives CASSVRQDSYNEQFF.

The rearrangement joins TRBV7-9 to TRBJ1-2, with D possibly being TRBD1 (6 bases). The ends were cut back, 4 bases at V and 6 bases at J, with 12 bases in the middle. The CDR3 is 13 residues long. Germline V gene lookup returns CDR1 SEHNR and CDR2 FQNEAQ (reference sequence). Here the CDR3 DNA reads TGTGCCAGCAGCTCGGCCTCAGGGGATGGCTACACCTTC. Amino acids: CASSSASGDGYTF.

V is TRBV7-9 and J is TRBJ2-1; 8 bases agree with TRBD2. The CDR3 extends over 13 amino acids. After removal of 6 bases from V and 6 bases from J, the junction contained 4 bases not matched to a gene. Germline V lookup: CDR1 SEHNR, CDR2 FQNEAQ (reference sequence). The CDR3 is CASRASGFNEQFF. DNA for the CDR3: TGTGCCAGCAGGGCTAGCGGGTTCAATGAGCAGTTCTTC.

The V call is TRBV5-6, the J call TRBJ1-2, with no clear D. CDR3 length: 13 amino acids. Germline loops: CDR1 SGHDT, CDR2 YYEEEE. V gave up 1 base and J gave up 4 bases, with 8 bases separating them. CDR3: CASSLTGSYGYTF. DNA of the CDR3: TGTGCCAGCAGCTTGACGGGGAGCTATGGCTACACCTTC.

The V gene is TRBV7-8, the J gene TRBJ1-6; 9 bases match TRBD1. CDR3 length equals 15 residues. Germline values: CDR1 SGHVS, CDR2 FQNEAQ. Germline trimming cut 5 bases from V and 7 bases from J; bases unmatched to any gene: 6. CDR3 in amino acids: CASSRAGQGNSPLHF. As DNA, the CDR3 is TGTGCCAGCAGCCGGGCGGGACAGGGAAATTCACCCCTCCACTTT.

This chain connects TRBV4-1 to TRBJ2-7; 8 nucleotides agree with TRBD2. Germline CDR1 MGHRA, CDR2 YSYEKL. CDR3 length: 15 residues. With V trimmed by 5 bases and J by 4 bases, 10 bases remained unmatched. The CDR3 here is CASSARLAIMYEQYF. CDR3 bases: TGCGCCAGCAGCGCCCGACTAGCGATTATGTACGAGCAGTACTTC.

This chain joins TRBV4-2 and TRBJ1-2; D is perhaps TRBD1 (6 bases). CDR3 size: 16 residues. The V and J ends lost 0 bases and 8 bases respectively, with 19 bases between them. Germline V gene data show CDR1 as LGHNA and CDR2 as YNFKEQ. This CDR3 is CASSQDDYQGSYGYTF. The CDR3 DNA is TGTGCCAGCAGCCAAGACGATTACCAGGGGTCTTACGGCTACACCTTC.

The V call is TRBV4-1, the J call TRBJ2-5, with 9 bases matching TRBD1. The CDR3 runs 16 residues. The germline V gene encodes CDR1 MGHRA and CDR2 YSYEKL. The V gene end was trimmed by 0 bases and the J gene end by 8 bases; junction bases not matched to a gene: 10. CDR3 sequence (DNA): TGCGCCAGCAGCCAAGATAGGGACAGGGAAGGGGGCACCCAGTACTTC. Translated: CASSQDRDREGGTQYF.

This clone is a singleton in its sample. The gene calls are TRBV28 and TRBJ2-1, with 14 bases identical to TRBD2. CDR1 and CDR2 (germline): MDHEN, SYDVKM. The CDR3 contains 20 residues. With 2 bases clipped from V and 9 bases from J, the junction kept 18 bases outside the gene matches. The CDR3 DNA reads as TGTGCCAGCAGTTTACCGGGGACTCAGGGGACTAGCGGGAGTCGTAGTGAGCAGTTCTTC. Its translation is CASSLPGTQGTSGSRSEQFF.

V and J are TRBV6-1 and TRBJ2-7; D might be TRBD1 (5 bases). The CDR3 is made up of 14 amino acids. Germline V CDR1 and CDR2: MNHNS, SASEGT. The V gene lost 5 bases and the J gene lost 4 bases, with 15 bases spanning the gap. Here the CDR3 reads CASSQGPPSYEQYF. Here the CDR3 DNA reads TGTGCCAGCAGTCAGGGTCCCCCCTCGTACGAGCAGTACTTC.

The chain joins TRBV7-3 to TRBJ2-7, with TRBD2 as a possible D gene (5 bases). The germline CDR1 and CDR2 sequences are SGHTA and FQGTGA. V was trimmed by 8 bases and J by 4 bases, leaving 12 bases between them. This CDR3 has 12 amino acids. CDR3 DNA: TGTGCCAGCCAGCCCGGGGAATACGAGCAGTACTTC. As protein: CASQPGEYEQYF. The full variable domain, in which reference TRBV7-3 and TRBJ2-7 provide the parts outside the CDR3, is GAGVSQTPSNKVTEKGKYVELRCDPISGHTALYWYRQSLGQGPEFLIYFQGTGAADDSGLPNDRFFAVRPEGSVSTLKIQRTERGDSAVYLCASQPGEYEQYFGPGTRLTVT.

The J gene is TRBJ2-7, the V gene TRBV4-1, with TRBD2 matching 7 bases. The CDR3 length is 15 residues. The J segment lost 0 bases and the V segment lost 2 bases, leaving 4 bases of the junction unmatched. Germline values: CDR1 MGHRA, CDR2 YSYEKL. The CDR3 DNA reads TGCGCCAGCAGCCAAACAAGCGGGAACTCCTACGAGCAGTACTTC. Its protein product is CASSQTSGNSYEQYF.

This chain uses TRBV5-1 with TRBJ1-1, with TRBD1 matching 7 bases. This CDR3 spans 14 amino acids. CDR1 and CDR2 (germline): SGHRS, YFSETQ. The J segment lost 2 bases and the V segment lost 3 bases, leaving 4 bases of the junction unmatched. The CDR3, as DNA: TGCGCCAGCAGCTCGGGGACAGCTAACACTGAAGCTTTCTTT. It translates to CASSSGTANTEAFF. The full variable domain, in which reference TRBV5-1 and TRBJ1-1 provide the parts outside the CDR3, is KAGVTQTPRYLIKTRGQQVTLSCSPISGHRSVSWYQQTPGQGLQFLFEYFSETQRNKGNFPGRFSGRQFSNSRSEMNVSTLELGDSALYLCASSSGTANTEAFFGQGTRLTVV.

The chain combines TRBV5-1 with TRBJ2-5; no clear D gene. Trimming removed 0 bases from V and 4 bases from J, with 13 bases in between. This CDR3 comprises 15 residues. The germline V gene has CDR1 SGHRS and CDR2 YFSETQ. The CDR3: CASSLALRPGETQYF. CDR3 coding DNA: TGCGCCAGCAGCTTGGCATTGCGACCGGGAGAGACCCAGTACTTC.

The CDR3 coding sequence is TGCGCCAGCAGTACCGGACTAGCGGGAGCATACAATGAGCAGTTCTTC. Protein: CASSTGLAGAYNEQFF. The chain links TRBV5-1 to TRBJ2-1, with 13 bases aligning to TRBD2. Germline-derived CDR1 and CDR2 are SGHRS and YFSETQ. V shed 5 bases, J shed 4 bases, and the junction held 6 bases outside the gene matches. CDR3 length equals 16 residues.

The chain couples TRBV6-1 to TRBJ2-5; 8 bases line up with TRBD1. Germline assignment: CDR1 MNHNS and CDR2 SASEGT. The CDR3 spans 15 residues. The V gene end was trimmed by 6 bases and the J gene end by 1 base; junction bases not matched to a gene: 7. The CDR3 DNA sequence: TGTGCCAGCAGAAGAGCTGACAGGGGCCAAGAGACCCAGTACTTC. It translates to CASRRADRGQETQYF.

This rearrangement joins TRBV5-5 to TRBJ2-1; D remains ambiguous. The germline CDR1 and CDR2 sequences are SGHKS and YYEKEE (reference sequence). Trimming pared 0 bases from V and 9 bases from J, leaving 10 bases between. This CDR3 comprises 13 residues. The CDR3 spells CASSLERSGEQFF. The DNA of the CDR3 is TGTGCCAGCAGCTTGGAAAGGTCGGGTGAGCAGTTCTTC.

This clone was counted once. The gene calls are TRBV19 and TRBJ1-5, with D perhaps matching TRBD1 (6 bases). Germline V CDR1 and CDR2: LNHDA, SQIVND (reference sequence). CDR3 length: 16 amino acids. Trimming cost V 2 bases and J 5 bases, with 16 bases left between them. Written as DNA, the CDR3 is TGTGCCAGTAGTATAACGGGGGGCTTGGATGATCAGCCCCAGCATTTT. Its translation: CASSITGGLDDQPQHF.

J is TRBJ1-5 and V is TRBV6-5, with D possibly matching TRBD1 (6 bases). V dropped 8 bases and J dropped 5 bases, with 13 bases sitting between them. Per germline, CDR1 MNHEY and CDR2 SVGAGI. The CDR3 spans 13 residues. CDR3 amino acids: CASSRDTHQPQHF. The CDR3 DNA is TGTGCCAGCTCTCGGGACACCCATCAGCCCCAGCATTTT.

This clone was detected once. CDR3 sequence: CASRKGQAAYGYTF. The CDR3 nucleotides are TGTGCCAGCAGAAAGGGACAGGCGGCATATGGCTACACCTTC. The chain couples TRBV6-6 to TRBJ1-2, with 8 nucleotides matching TRBD1. This CDR3 is built from 14 residues. V lost 6 bases and J lost 5; bases outside the gene matches: 8. Germline CDR1 and CDR2: MNHNY and SVGAGI (reference sequence).

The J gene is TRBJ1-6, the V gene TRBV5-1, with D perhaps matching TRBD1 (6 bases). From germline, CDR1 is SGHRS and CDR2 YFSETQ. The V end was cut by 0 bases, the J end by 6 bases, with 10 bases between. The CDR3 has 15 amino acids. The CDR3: CASSLGDTGNSPLHF. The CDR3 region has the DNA TGCGCCAGCAGCTTGGGGGACACCGGTAATTCACCCCTCCACTTT.

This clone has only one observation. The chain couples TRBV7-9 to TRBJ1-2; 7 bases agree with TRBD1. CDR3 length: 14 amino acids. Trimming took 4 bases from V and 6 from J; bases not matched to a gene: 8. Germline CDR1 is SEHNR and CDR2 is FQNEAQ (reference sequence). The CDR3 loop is CASSSGTANDGYTF. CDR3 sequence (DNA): TGTGCCAGCAGCTCCGGGACAGCAAATGATGGCTACACCTTC.

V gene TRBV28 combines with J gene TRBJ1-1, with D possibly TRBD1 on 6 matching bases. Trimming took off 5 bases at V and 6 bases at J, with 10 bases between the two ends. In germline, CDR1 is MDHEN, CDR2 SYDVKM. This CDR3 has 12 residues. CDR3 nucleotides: TGTGCCAGCAGTCTACAGGGCTCTGAAGCTTTCTTT. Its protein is CASSLQGSEAFF.

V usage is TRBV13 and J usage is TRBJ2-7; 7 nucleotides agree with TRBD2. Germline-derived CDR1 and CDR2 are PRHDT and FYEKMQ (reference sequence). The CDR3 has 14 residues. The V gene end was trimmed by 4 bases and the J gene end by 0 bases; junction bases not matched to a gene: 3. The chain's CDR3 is CASSSRTSSYEQYF. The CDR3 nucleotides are TGTGCCAGCAGCTCAAGGACTAGCTCCTACGAGCAGTACTTC.